This entry is about one T cell receptor beta chain. The data were taken from a study of blood T cell repertoires in COVID-19. Study processing details: From reference gene primer amplification, estimates of nucleated cell counts were derived. Sequenced by immunoSEQ multiplex PCR; TCRdb stores in-frame clones only, minus some. That table gives V, J and clone size, and the DNA gave D and trimming. Seen here are over 200,000 clones, just over 85% observed once, and the top ten hold around 1.5%. The CDR3 length is 16 residues. From germline, CDR1 is SGHNT and CDR2 YENEEA. Trimming took 5 bases from V and 3 from J; bases not matched to a gene: 10.

The receptor's source is a man between 18 and 35 years old with active or convalescent COVID-19. This chain links TRBV11-3 with TRBJ2-1, with 7 bases fitting TRBD1. The sequenced sample was peripheral blood. In DNA form, the CDR3 reads TGTGCCAGCAGCCCCCGGCCACAGGGGCTCTACAATGAGCAGTTCTTC. It is translated as CASSPRPQGLYNEQFF.